This T cell receptor beta chain was observed in a study of technical replicates of blood from several donors. Losses at the gene ends were 0 bases for V and 9 bases for J; bases not matched to a gene: 18. In germline, CDR1 is SGHVS, CDR2 FQNEAQ. The CDR3 covers 19 residues. The data were produced by immunoSEQ multiplex PCR, yet TCRdb's version contains in-frame clones alone and is incomplete. Here the sample spans about 88,000 clones, over 90% being singletons. The chain has TRBV7-8 and TRBJ2-1, with 9 bases fitting TRBD2. This clonotype was sampled from a human donor in good health. The source material was T cells isolated from PBMCs. DNA of the CDR3: TGTGCCAGCAGCTTAGCAGCGGCTAGGCTAGCGGGACCAATGGGTGAGCAGTTCTTC. It yields the protein CASSLAAARLAGPMGEQFF.